The 29 T cell receptor beta chains reported below all come from one sample, sequenced in a study of HIV-infected patients and healthy controls. Approximately 510 ng RNA was reverse transcribed with alpha and beta constant-region primers. Separate chain-specific third strand synthesis with multiplexing indices produced the alpha and beta libraries. Via MiXCR, TCRdb re-called the 5' RACE reads, giving one row per CDR3 protein. The sample consists of 9,500 to 15,000 distinct CDR3 sequences, 9% to 9.5% of them appearing once. Whole blood was used without fractionation, so all unsorted peripheral T cells were included. Sequenced here: blood, sampled before antiretroviral therapy. The receptors derive from an adult with HIV infection. The donor label of this sample is uncertain.

This clonotype is termed medium-sized. The CDR3 DNA follows: TGTGCCAGCAGGGAACAGGGGGAGTACGAGCAGTACTTC. It encodes CASREQGEYEQYF. The chain uses TRBV7-2 and TRBJ2-7; 8 positions agree with TRBD1. Per germline, CDR1 SGHTA and CDR2 FQGNSA. Germline trimming cut 6 bases from V and 4 bases from J; bases unmatched to any gene: 5. The CDR3 length is 13 residues.

Concerning this clonotype: A much more abundant neighbour one base away suggests this may be a read error. The rearrangement links TRBV11-3 to TRBJ2-7; D ambiguous. V was pared by 5 bases and J by 2 bases, with 10 bases between. The germline gives CDR1 SGHNT, CDR2 YENEEA. The CDR3 totals 13 residues. The DNA for the CDR3 is TGTGCCAGCAGCCGGACGGATCCCTACGAGCAGTACTTC. It specifies CASSRTDPYEQYF.

This clonotype showed up many times. The chain uses TRBV10-2 and TRBJ1-4; D uncertain. The V gene lost 5 bases and the J gene lost 5 bases, with 12 bases spanning the gap. CDR3 length: 14 amino acids. The germline V gene encodes CDR1 WSHSY and CDR2 SAAADI. The CDR3 DNA sequence: TGCGCCAGCAGTATGCAGGTGGGGAATGAAAAACTGTTTTTT. Protein sequence: CASSMQVGNEKLFF.

There are many counts of this clonotype. CDR3 residues: CASTHLVAGPTGELFF. CDR3 coding DNA: TGTGCCAGCACCCACTTAGTAGCGGGACCCACCGGGGAGCTGTTTTTT. This chain uses TRBV5-4 with TRBJ2-2, with TRBD2 matching over 8 bases. Germline V gene data show CDR1 as SGHNT and CDR2 as YYREEE (reference sequence). This CDR3 comprises 16 residues. V shed 6 bases and J 4 bases; nucleotides not matched to a gene: 11.

By share, this clonotype ranks as large. This rearrangement joins TRBV9 to TRBJ2-1; D gene ambiguous. Trimming cost V 0 bases and J 8 bases, with 9 bases left between them. The CDR3 loop spans 13 amino acids. CDR1 and CDR2 (germline): SGDLS, YYNGEE. CDR3 in amino acids: CASSVAINYEQFF. The CDR3 DNA reads TGTGCCAGCAGCGTAGCGATTAACTATGAGCAGTTCTTC.

By frequency in the sample, this clonotype is large (0.1 to 1%). The chain links TRBV6-2 or TRBV6-3 to TRBJ2-7; D remains ambiguous. The CDR3 consists of 18 residues. In germline, CDR1 is MNHEY, CDR2 SVGEGT. V was clipped by 3 bases and J by 0 bases, with 21 bases between them. CDR3 coding DNA: TGTGCCAGCAGTTATAACACTCGTGTGGGAACACTCTCCTACGAGCAGTACTTC. The encoded protein is CASSYNTRVGTLSYEQYF.

In its sample, this clonotype was seen many times. The genes are TRBV7-2 and TRBJ1-6; the D gene is possibly TRBD1 (5 bases). The CDR3 loop spans 13 amino acids. Germline V CDR1 and CDR2: SGHTA, FQGNSA. The V end was cut by 6 bases, the J end by 6 bases, with 9 bases between. CDR3 protein: CASRPDSNSPLHF. CDR3 nucleotide sequence: TGTGCCAGCAGACCAGACAGTAATTCACCCCTCCACTTT.

The chain carries TRBV18 and TRBJ2-7; 10 bases match TRBD1. Germline V gives CDR1 KGHSH, CDR2 LQKENI. The CDR3 covers 16 residues. Trimming took 6 bases from V and 5 from J; bases not matched to a gene: 13. Written as DNA, the CDR3 is TGTGCCAGCTCTCCTCCCGGGACAGGGGTTAGCAACGAGCAGTACTTC. Its translation is CASSPPGTGVSNEQYF.

This clonotype was recorded at least ten times. The genes are TRBV20-1 and TRBJ2-2, with TRBD1 as a possible D gene (6 bases). The CDR3 covers 15 residues. The V end lost 3 bases, the J end lost 1 base, and 12 bases lay between the germline ends. CDR1 is DFQATT and CDR2 is SNEGSKA in the germline V gene (reference sequence). The CDR3 DNA sequence: TGCAGTGCTAGGGACAGCAGCTTGAACACCGGGGAGCTGTTTTTT. The encoded protein is CSARDSSLNTGELFF.

This clonotype was detected many times. The CDR3 is CASSLVSASSYGYTF. The CDR3 nucleotides read TGTGCCAGCAGCTTGGTTAGTGCCTCCTCTTATGGCTACACCTTC. The gene calls are TRBV7-2 and TRBJ1-2; D is ambiguous. This CDR3 has 15 residues. Trimming stripped 3 bases from V and 5 bases from J, with 16 bases between. The V gene's germline CDR1 is SGHTA and CDR2 FQGNSA. Combining the CDR3 with reference TRBV7-2 and TRBJ1-2 gives the whole variable domain GAGVSQSPSNKVTEKGKDVELRCDPISGHTALYWYRQSLGQGLEFLIYFQGNSAPDKSGLPSDRFSAERTGGSVSTLTIQRTQQEDSAVYLCASSLVSASSYGYTFGSGTRLTVV.

By frequency in the sample, this clonotype is medium-sized. The genes are TRBV7-2 and TRBJ2-7; a possible D gene is TRBD1 (7 bases). The CDR3 loop spans 15 amino acids. Trimming took off 4 bases at V and 7 bases at J, with 20 bases between the two ends. The germline V gene encodes CDR1 SGHTA and CDR2 FQGNSA. CDR3 coding DNA: TGTGCCAGCAGCTCTCCAGGGGGGACCTTTGGGGAGCAGTACTTC. Protein: CASSSPGGTFGEQYF.

V and J are TRBV6-5 and TRBJ1-1; 10 bases align to TRBD1. The CDR3 covers 15 residues. Germline CDR1 is MNHEY and CDR2 is SVGAGI. Trimming at V came to 8 bases and at J to 5 bases, leaving 11 bases not matched to a gene. The CDR3 DNA reads TGTGCCAGCGTCCGTGGAGGACAGGGGGGGACTGAAGCTTTCTTT. It specifies CASVRGGQGGTEAFF.

In this sample, this clonotype turned up many times. In nucleotides, the CDR3 is TGTGCCAGTAGTCCAGGGCTATCCTACAATGAGCAGTTCTTC. Translating gives CASSPGLSYNEQFF. V usage is TRBV19 and J usage is TRBJ2-1; TRBD1 might be the D (5 bases). The ends were cut back, 5 bases at V and 1 base at J, with 9 bases in the middle. The CDR3 covers 14 residues. CDR1 is LNHDA, CDR2 SQIVND, per germline (reference sequence). Using reference TRBV19 and TRBJ2-1 for the parts outside the CDR3, the full variable domain is DGGITQSPKYLFRKEGQNVTLSCEQNLNHDAMYWYRQDPGQGLRLIYYSQIVNDFQKGDIAEGYSVSREKKESFPLTVTSAQKNPTAFYLCASSPGLSYNEQFFGPGTRLTVL.

A word on this clonotype: This may be a read error: a much more frequent sequence differs by one nucleotide. V is TRBV11-1 and J is TRBJ1-2; no clear D. CDR3 length: 14 amino acids. V was trimmed by 4 bases and J by 4 bases, leaving 13 bases between them. CDR1 is SGHAT and CDR2 is FQDESV in the germline V gene (reference sequence). CDR3 bases: TGTGCCAGCAGCTCCGCCGGGAAAACCTATGGCTACACCTTC. Translation: CASSSAGKTYGYTF. The full variable domain, completed using reference TRBV11-1 and TRBJ1-2, is EAEVAQSPRYKITEKSQAVAFWCDPISGHATLYWYRQILGQGPELLVQFQDESVVDDSQLPKDRFSAERLKGVDSTLKIQPAELGDSAMYLCASSSAGKTYGYTFGSGTRLTVV.

This clonotype was found many times. The genes are TRBV12-3 or TRBV12-4 and TRBJ2-2; 11 bases are a match to TRBD2. This CDR3 contains 15 residues. The trim removed 6 bases at V and 4 bases at J, leaving 4 bases unmatched. The CDR3 DNA reads as TGTGCCAGCAGCCCCGGGACTAGCGGCACCGGGGAGCTGTTTTTT. Translating it yields CASSPGTSGTGELFF.

Within the sample, this clonotype is medium-sized. Here the CDR3 reads CASSTGQIRELFF. The DNA of the CDR3 is TGCGCCAGCAGCACCGGGCAGATAAGGGAGCTGTTTTTT. The rearrangement uses TRBV4-3 and TRBJ2-2; D not resolved. Deletions cut 5 bases from V and 9 bases from J, with 13 bases between. Looked up from germline, CDR1 is LGHNA and CDR2 is YSLEER. This CDR3 region has 13 residues.

This clonotype is deemed medium-sized. The genes are TRBV7-9 and TRBJ2-1, with D perhaps TRBD1 (5 bases). Looked up from germline, CDR1 is SEHNR and CDR2 is FQNEAQ (reference sequence). V dropped 8 bases and J dropped 5 bases, with 7 bases sitting between them. The CDR3 loop spans 11 amino acids. The CDR3 DNA is TGTGCCAGCGCAGGGAACAATGAGCAGTTCTTC. As protein: CASAGNNEQFF.

Points on this clonotype: This sequence may be a read error, since a much larger clone differs from it by one base. This chain joins TRBV7-6 and TRBJ2-3; D uncertain. The CDR3 runs to 13 residues. In germline, CDR1 is SGHVS, CDR2 FNYEAQ. The CDR3 loop is CDSSLVQSDTQYF. The CDR3 bases are TGTGACAGCAGCTTAGTCCAGTCAGATACGCAGTATTTT.

The chain carries TRBV10-3 and TRBJ2-3; TRBD2 matches at 9 bases. Trimming took 5 bases from V and 0 from J; bases not matched to a gene: 6. CDR1 and CDR2 from the germline V gene are ENHRY and SYGVKD. This CDR3 region has 16 residues. The DNA of the CDR3 is TGTGCCATCAGTAGCGGGGGGTTCGGGAGCACAGATACGCAGTATTTT. This sequence encodes CAISSGGFGSTDTQYF.

This clonotype was counted many times. The J gene is TRBJ2-7, the V gene TRBV4-2; 13 nucleotides align to TRBD2. The CDR3 runs to 16 residues. With V trimmed by 0 bases and J by 7 bases, 6 bases remained unmatched. In germline, CDR1 is LGHNA, CDR2 YNFKEQ. CDR3 bases: TGTGCCAGCAGCCAAGAAGGGACTAGCGGGACTTTTGAGCAGTACTTC. Residues: CASSQEGTSGTFEQYF.

In its sample, this clonotype was seen a few times. V and J are TRBV28 and TRBJ1-6, with D uncertain. Germline lookup yields CDR1 MDHEN and CDR2 SYDVKM. The CDR3 consists of 15 residues. The V end was cut by 5 bases, the J end by 8 bases, with 16 bases between. CDR3 loop: CASSPWTGSDSPLHF. CDR3 sequence (DNA): TGTGCCAGCAGTCCGTGGACGGGGAGTGATTCACCCCTCCACTTT.

At least ten counts were recorded for this clonotype. This sequence joins TRBV2 and TRBJ1-5, with 8 bases that match TRBD1. V shed 5 bases and J 1 base; nucleotides not matched to a gene: 4. CDR1 is SNHLY and CDR2 is FYNNEI in the germline V gene. The CDR3 consists of 15 residues. Here the CDR3 reads CASSINRGSNQPQHF. DNA for the CDR3: TGTGCCAGCAGTATAAACAGGGGGAGCAATCAGCCCCAGCATTTT.

In this sample, this clonotype is medium-sized. This rearrangement joins TRBV2 to TRBJ1-5, with a weak D call TRBD1 (6 bases). This CDR3 has 15 amino acids. V was cut by 6 bases and J by 4 bases, with 16 bases left in between. Per the germline V gene, CDR1 is SNHLY and CDR2 is FYNNEI. CDR3: CASSQEQTGNQPQHF. The CDR3 DNA sequence: TGTGCCAGCAGCCAGGAACAGACAGGTAATCAGCCCCAGCATTTT.

This clonotype has ten or more counts. J is TRBJ1-1 and V is TRBV10-3, with D unclear. The V end was cut by 3 bases, the J end by 0 bases, with 8 bases between. Germline V CDR1 and CDR2: ENHRY, SYGVKD. The CDR3 runs 14 residues. CDR3 residues: CAISDATVNTEAFF. The CDR3 DNA follows: TGTGCCATCAGTGACGCGACGGTGAACACTGAAGCTTTCTTT.

Regarding this clonotype: A much bigger clone sits one base away, suggesting this may be a read error. V usage is TRBV20-1 and J usage is TRBJ2-3; tentatively, D is TRBD2 (7 bases). The CDR3 runs to 16 residues. Germline V lookup: CDR1 DFQATT, CDR2 SNEGSKA (reference sequence). The V end lost 4 bases, the J end lost 0 bases, and 17 bases lay between the germline ends. CDR3 loop: CSATMGGGISTDTQYF. DNA of the CDR3: TGCAGTGCTACCATGGGAGGGGGGATAAGCACAGATACGCAGTATTTT.

This clonotype was detected ten times or more. The V and J genes are TRBV5-5 and TRBJ1-1; D uncertain. The CDR3 runs to 15 residues. Germline CDR1 is SGHKS and CDR2 is YYEKEE (reference sequence). V dropped 0 bases and J dropped 0 bases, with 9 bases sitting between them. CDR3 sequence (DNA): TGTGCCAGCAGCTTGGGACAAGACATGAACACTGAAGCTTTCTTT. Translated: CASSLGQDMNTEAFF.

By its share, this clonotype is medium-sized. This chain uses TRBV10-3 with TRBJ2-3, with no clear D. This CDR3 contains 15 residues. Germline lookup yields CDR1 ENHRY and CDR2 SYGVKD. The ends were cut back, 3 bases at V and 0 bases at J, with 10 bases in the middle. The DNA of the CDR3 is TGTGCCATCAGTGATGAGGTGACTAGCACAGATACGCAGTATTTT. It encodes CAISDEVTSTDTQYF.

This clonotype was detected many times. The chain recombines TRBV12-3 or TRBV12-4 with TRBJ2-3; the D gene is possibly TRBD2 (5 bases). The CDR3 spans 11 residues. V was pared by 8 bases and J by 4 bases, with 7 bases between. CDR3 nucleotide sequence: TGTGCCAGCGGGCGGGCAGATACGCAGTATTTT. Its translation is CASGRADTQYF.

This clonotype has at least ten counts. This chain links TRBV30 with TRBJ2-1; D is ambiguous. CDR1 GTSNPN and CDR2 SVGIG come from the germline V gene (reference sequence). The CDR3 loop spans 12 amino acids. The germline V and J ends were trimmed by 4 bases and 5 bases, with 9 bases remaining between them. The CDR3: CAWNPGNNEQFF. DNA of the CDR3: TGTGCCTGGAATCCAGGTAACAATGAGCAGTTCTTC.